Below, 25 T cell receptor beta chains from the same sample are listed, as sequenced in a study of blood T cell repertoires in COVID-19. Using immunoSEQ multiplex PCR, the repertoire was profiled, and TCRdb retains in-frame clones only, with some absent. The repertoire holds 150,000 to 200,000 clones, with around 87% as singletons. Sample: peripheral blood. These receptors originate from a man aged 35-49 years with active or convalescent COVID-19.

This clone was detected only once. This chain links TRBV24-1 with TRBJ2-4; a possible D gene is TRBD2 (5 bases). Trimming shortened V by 4 bases and J by 8 bases, and 14 bases separated the two germline ends. The CDR3 has 14 amino acids. Germline V gene sequence: CDR1 KGHDR, CDR2 SFDVKD. The CDR3 DNA sequence: TGTGCCACCAGTGACCCGGGAAAGGCGGACATTCAGTACTTC. Translation gives CATSDPGKADIQYF.

The chain carries TRBV28 and TRBJ1-3; a possible D gene is TRBD1 (5 bases). The CDR3 has 15 residues. Trimming cost V 3 bases and J 4 bases, with 13 bases left between them. CDR1 is MDHEN and CDR2 is SYDVKM in the germline V gene. The CDR3 coding sequence is TGTGCCAGCAGTTTGGGGGGGGATTGGGGAAACACCATATATTTT. This sequence encodes CASSLGGDWGNTIYF.

The V and J genes are TRBV6-4 and TRBJ1-5; D is unresolved. The CDR3 runs to 15 residues. V was pared by 3 bases and J by 0 bases, with 9 bases between. The germline V gene has CDR1 MRHNA and CDR2 SNTAGT. CDR3 bases: TGTGCCAGCAGTGAGTGGCAGGATAGCAATCAGCCCCAGCATTTT. Protein sequence: CASSEWQDSNQPQHF.

This chain uses TRBV10-1 with TRBJ1-1; D gene uncertain. V lost 0 bases and J lost 5, with 10 bases in between. The CDR3 consists of 14 residues. Germline-derived CDR1 and CDR2 are WNHNN and SYGVQD (reference sequence). CDR3 nucleotides: TGCGCCAGCAGTGAGTCGCCAGGCCGGACTGAAGCTTTCTTT. It specifies CASSESPGRTEAFF.

The genes are TRBV28 and TRBJ1-2; possible D gene TRBD1, 5 bases. Between the trimmed V and J ends, which lost 4 bases and 2 bases, there was a span of 8 bases. Germline V gene lookup returns CDR1 MDHEN and CDR2 SYDVKM. This CDR3 region has 13 residues. The CDR3 DNA is TGTGCCAGCAGTTCTACAGGCAACTATGGCTACACCTTC. Encoded protein: CASSSTGNYGYTF.

This chain links TRBV10-3 with TRBJ2-2; TRBD1 matches at 7 bases. Germline V gene lookup returns CDR1 ENHRY and CDR2 SYGVKD. V gave up 6 bases and J gave up 6 bases; unmatched junction bases: 4. The CDR3 contains 13 residues. The CDR3: CAIRETGPGELFF. CDR3 in DNA: TGTGCCATCAGGGAGACAGGGCCCGGGGAGCTGTTTTTT.

The chain recombines TRBV18 with TRBJ2-1; 9 bases are a match to TRBD2. From germline, CDR1 is KGHSH and CDR2 LQKENI. The length of the CDR3 is 17 residues. The V gene end was trimmed by 2 bases and the J gene end by 4 bases; junction bases not matched to a gene: 9. This chain's CDR3 is CASSPSPAGGLYNEQFF. In DNA form, the CDR3 reads TGTGCCAGCTCACCAAGTCCAGCGGGGGGCCTATACAATGAGCAGTTCTTC.

This clone appeared a single time. V gene TRBV6-5 combines with J gene TRBJ2-7; a weak D match, TRBD1 (6 bases). V lost 5 bases and J 3 bases, leaving 14 bases between the germline ends. The germline V gene has CDR1 MNHEY and CDR2 SVGAGI. This CDR3 has 14 amino acids. The CDR3 protein is CASSSRDTGYEQYF. The CDR3 coding sequence is TGTGCCAGCAGTAGCCGGGACACCGGCTACGAGCAGTACTTC.

The V call is TRBV13, the J call TRBJ2-1; maybe TRBD2 (6 bases). This CDR3 has 14 amino acids. Per germline, CDR1 PRHDT and CDR2 FYEKMQ (reference sequence). Trimming left V 0 bases short and J 7 bases short, with 10 bases between. The CDR3 DNA is TGTGCCAGCAGCTTAGGCCCGGCGGGGAATGAGCAGTTCTTC. Protein: CASSLGPAGNEQFF.

The V gene is TRBV7-3, the J gene TRBJ1-1, with D possibly TRBD1 on 6 matching bases. V was trimmed by 4 bases and J by 0 bases, leaving 9 bases between them. This CDR3 spans 14 amino acids. CDR1 is SGHTA, CDR2 FQGTGA, per germline. The CDR3 DNA is TGTGCCAGCAGCTCCACAGGGATGAACACTGAAGCTTTCTTT. It yields the protein CASSSTGMNTEAFF. The complete variable domain, with remaining parts taken from reference TRBV7-3 and TRBJ1-1, reads GAGVSQTPSNKVTEKGKYVELRCDPISGHTALYWYRQSLGQGPEFLIYFQGTGAADDSGLPNDRFFAVRPEGSVSTLKIQRTERGDSAVYLCASSSTGMNTEAFFGQGTRLTVV.

V gene TRBV11-3 combines with J gene TRBJ1-2, with D possibly being TRBD1 (6 bases). Per the germline V gene, CDR1 is SGHNT and CDR2 is YENEEA. This CDR3 spans 15 amino acids. The V end lost 3 bases, the J end lost 4 bases, and 15 bases lay between the germline ends. In DNA, the CDR3 is TGTGCCAGCAGCTTGTCATTCGGACAGCCCTATGGCTACACCTTC. Residues: CASSLSFGQPYGYTF.

The rearrangement uses TRBV7-9 and TRBJ2-7, with a possible D match to TRBD2 (6 bases). V was clipped by 0 bases and J by 6 bases, with 6 bases between them. The CDR3 has 12 amino acids. The V gene's germline CDR1 is SEHNR and CDR2 FQNEAQ (reference sequence). CDR3 nucleotides: TGTGCCAGCAGCTTAGCGGGGGGCGAGCAGTACTTC. Encoded protein: CASSLAGGEQYF.

This clone was seen once. The rearrangement joins TRBV3-1 (or the pseudogene TRBV3-2) to TRBJ2-1, with TRBD2 as a possible D gene (6 bases). Germline CDR1 reads LGHDT; CDR2 reads YNNKEL (reference sequence). The V end lost 5 bases, the J end lost 2 bases, and 19 bases lay between the germline ends. The CDR3 is 17 amino acids. CDR3 loop: CASSSRVTGGTYNEQFF. CDR3 nucleotide sequence: TGTGCCAGCAGCTCAAGAGTCACTGGGGGGACCTACAATGAGCAGTTCTTC.

V usage is TRBV21-1 and J usage is TRBJ2-7; TRBD1, the table's D call, was not compared with the DNA. TRBV21-1 is classified as a pseudogene. The CDR3 is made up of 15 amino acids. The CDR3 spells CASSLDRGGSYEQYF. CDR3 coding DNA: TGTGCCAGCAGCTTGGACAGGGGAGGGAGCTACGAGCAGTACTTC.

There are a few counts of this clone. The chain couples TRBV15 to TRBJ2-5, with 8 nucleotides matching TRBD2. Germline-derived CDR1 and CDR2 are LNHNV and YYDKDF (reference sequence). This CDR3 is built from 15 residues. V lost 3 bases and J lost 3; bases outside the gene matches: 6. In DNA, the CDR3 is TGTGCCACCAGCAGCCCCGGGAGGGGTGAAGAGACCCAGTACTTC. This encodes CATSSPGRGEETQYF.

The chain uses TRBV7-9 and TRBJ2-5; TRBD2 might be the D (5 bases). Trimming removed 6 bases from V and 4 bases from J, with 12 bases in between. Germline V lookup: CDR1 SEHNR, CDR2 FQNEAQ (reference sequence). The CDR3 is made up of 13 amino acids. The CDR3 DNA reads as TGTGCCAGCAGATTGTCGAGCGGAGAGACCCAGTACTTC. This codes for CASRLSSGETQYF.

This clone was seen a single time. This sequence joins TRBV15 and TRBJ2-3, with D perhaps TRBD2 (6 bases). Trimming removed 5 bases at V and 0 bases at J, with 12 bases between. The CDR3 consists of 15 residues. CDR1 is LNHNV and CDR2 is YYDKDF in the germline V gene (reference sequence). The CDR3 DNA follows: TGTGCCACCAGCTTAGCCGGGACTAGCACAGATACGCAGTATTTT. Translation gives CATSLAGTSTDTQYF. The full variable domain, in which reference TRBV15 and TRBJ2-3 provide the parts outside the CDR3, is DAMVIQNPRYQVTQFGKPVTLSCSQTLNHNVMYWYQQKSSQAPKLLFHYYDKDFNNEADTPDNFQSRRPNTSFCFLDIRSPGLGDTAMYLCATSLAGTSTDTQYFGPGTRLTVL.

The rearrangement joins TRBV10-2 to TRBJ2-3, with 10 bases matching TRBD2. This CDR3 spans 15 amino acids. The germline V gene has CDR1 WSHSY and CDR2 SAAADI. V lost 4 bases and J lost 4; bases outside the gene matches: 5. The CDR3 coding sequence is TGCGCCAGCAGTGGAGCGGGGGGGCCGCCAGATACGCAGTATTTT. Translation: CASSGAGGPPDTQYF.

In its sample, this clone was seen once. V usage is TRBV7-9 and J usage is TRBJ2-1; weak D call: TRBD1 (6 bases). V gave up 4 bases and J gave up 2 bases, with 9 bases separating them. Germline-derived CDR1 and CDR2 are SEHNR and FQNEAQ (reference sequence). This CDR3 region has 14 residues. The CDR3 DNA follows: TGTGCCAGCAGCTCCCGGGACACCTACAATGAGCAGTTCTTC. This encodes CASSSRDTYNEQFF. Based on the CDR3 plus reference TRBV7-9 and TRBJ2-1, the full variable domain is DTGVSQNPRHKITKRGQNVTFRCDPISEHNRLYWYRQTLGQGPEFLTYFQNEAQLEKSRLLSDRFSAERPKGSFSTLEIQRTEQGDSAMYLCASSSRDTYNEQFFGPGTRLTVL.

V and J are TRBV15 and TRBJ2-5, with a weak D call TRBD1 (5 bases). V lost 5 bases and J 4 bases, leaving 20 bases between the germline ends. The CDR3 has 16 residues. Per the germline V gene, CDR1 is LNHNV and CDR2 is YYDKDF (reference sequence). CDR3 sequence: CATSSRAGQAAETQYF. CDR3 sequence (DNA): TGTGCCACCAGCTCCCGGGCAGGGCAGGCGGCAGAGACCCAGTACTTC.

CDR3 coding DNA: TGCGCCAGCAGTCGAAAACTAAGAATAACAGATACGCAGTATTTT. Its translation: CASSRKLRITDTQYF. The chain has TRBV23-1 and TRBJ2-3, with no clear D. TRBV23-1 qualifies as an ORF whose function is uncertain. Deletions cut 4 bases from V and 3 bases from J, with 14 bases between. The length of the CDR3 is 15 residues.

This clone was recorded once. The CDR3 bases are TGTGCCAGTCTGGAGGGTTATAGCAATCAGCCCCAGCATTTT. Its protein is CASLEGYSNQPQHF. This chain connects TRBV19 to TRBJ1-5; D remains unclear. CDR1 and CDR2 (germline): LNHDA, SQIVND (reference sequence). V lost 8 bases and J 0 bases, leaving 11 bases between the germline ends. CDR3 size: 14 residues.

The chain links TRBV5-5 to TRBJ1-2; possibly TRBD1 for D (6 bases). There are 14 residues in the CDR3. Germline V CDR1 and CDR2: SGHKS, YYEKEE (reference sequence). V was clipped by 3 bases and J by 1 base, with 10 bases between them. CDR3 sequence: CASSSTGLNYGYTF. The CDR3, as DNA: TGTGCCAGCAGCTCAACAGGGCTTAACTATGGCTACACCTTC.

Details on this clone: The germline gene is not matched at one end of the junction; a read error may be the cause. The chain links TRBV29-1 to TRBJ2-7, with 10 bases aligning to TRBD1. The CDR3 extends over 14 amino acids. The germline CDR1 and CDR2 sequences are SQVTM and ANQGSEA. In DNA, the CDR3 is TGCAGCGCATCGACCGGGACAGGGGACTACGGGCAGTACTTC. Translating it yields CSASTGTGDYGQYF.

This clone has more than one count but fewer than ten. The chain couples TRBV3-1 (or the pseudogene TRBV3-2) to TRBJ1-5; possibly TRBD1 for D (5 bases). Germline values: CDR1 LGHDT, CDR2 YNNKEL (reference sequence). V was trimmed by 0 bases and J by 7 bases, leaving 10 bases between them. The CDR3 extends over 14 amino acids. Here the CDR3 reads CASSQDGGGQPQHF. For the CDR3, the DNA is TGTGCCAGCAGCCAAGATGGGGGGGGACAGCCCCAGCATTTT.